This T cell receptor (beta chain) came from a study of cytomegalovirus exposure and HLA in healthy donors. Study findings and constraints: A missense variant in DCLRE1C was later tied to TCR beta V- and J-gene trimming. Three chains tied to CMV proved CMV antigen-specific in vitro.

V lost 5 bases and J lost 0, with 8 bases in between. The germline V gene encodes CDR1 LGHNA and CDR2 YSLEER. This CDR3 region has 15 residues. The primer mix had 60 Vbeta and 13 Jbeta primers. TCRdb's copy holds only in-frame clones and misses some; the assay was immunoSEQ multiplex PCR. The table shows 150,000 to 200,000 clones, with 80% to 85% occurring only once. About this clone itself: The antigen remains unidentified.

The rearrangement uses TRBV4-3 and TRBJ2-6, with D unresolved. What was sequenced was PBMCs. This clonotype was obtained from a young woman in good health and CMV-seronegative. The CDR3 sequence is CASSGGSSGANVLTF. CDR3 bases: TGCGCCAGCAGCGGTGGTAGCTCTGGGGCCAACGTCCTGACTTTC.